A selection of T cell receptor beta chains follows, all from one sample in a study of blood T cell repertoires in COVID-19. Here immunoSEQ multiplex PCR was the method, and the copy in TCRdb shows in-frame clones only, minus some. The sample holds approximately 230,000 clones, 70% to 90% seen once. Sequences were obtained from peripheral blood. The receptors derive from a woman in her thirties with COVID-19, enrolled during active disease. The CDR3 runs from the conserved cysteine through the conserved F or W. The D gene is left open where the match is weak. The size field is filled for only some rows; it gives once, few, many or a size class.

>-|once|TRBV9|TRBJ1-3
CASSVARGGGNTIYF
TGTGCCAGCAGCGTAGCCCGGGGGGGTGGAAACACCATATATTTT
>-|-|TRBV4-3|TRBJ1-2
CASSQGGLANYGYTF
TGCGCCAGCAGCCAAGGGGGCCTGGCTAACTATGGCTACACCTTC
>TRBD2|-|TRBV27|TRBJ2-5
CASSPHRGLAGVKETQYF
TGTGCCAGCAGCCCCCACCGGGGACTAGCGGGAGTGAAAGAGACCCAGTACTTC
>-|once|TRBV6-2/TRBV6-3|TRBJ2-2
CASSQAGITGELFF
TGTGCCAGCAGTCAAGCGGGCATCACCGGGGAGCTGTTTTTT
>TRBD1|-|TRBV2|TRBJ1-2
CASSPTGDGYTF
TGTGCCAGCTCCCCGACAGGGGATGGCTACACCTTC
>-|once|TRBV6-6|TRBJ2-2
CASSVTGELFF
TGTGCCAGCAGCGTGACCGGGGAGCTGTTTTTT
>-|-|TRBV19|TRBJ2-4
CASRSPTGYIQYF
TGTGCCAGTAGAAGCCCCACGGGGTACATTCAGTACTTC
>-|-|TRBV28|TRBJ1-5
CASKRRGDQPQHF
TGTGCCAGCAAAAGGCGCGGCGATCAGCCCCAGCATTTT
>TRBD1|-|TRBV4-3|TRBJ2-3
CASSQDGQGTDTQYF
TGCGCCAGCAGCCAAGACGGACAGGGCACAGATACGCAGTATTTT
>TRBD2|-|TRBV24-1|TRBJ2-5
CATSDSGAAQETQYF
TGTGCCACCAGTGATAGCGGGGCTGCTCAAGAGACCCAGTACTTC
>-|-|TRBV6-5|TRBJ2-5
CASSYRLRGYQETQYF
TGTGCCAGCAGTTACCGTTTAAGGGGGTACCAAGAGACCCAGTACTTC
>-|-|TRBV6-5|TRBJ2-3
CASSYGARGTDTQYF
TGTGCCAGCAGTTACGGGGCGAGAGGCACAGATACGCAGTATTTT
>-|-|TRBV28|TRBJ1-5
CASRSYRDPQPQHF
TGTGCCAGCAGGAGTTACAGGGACCCACAGCCCCAGCATTTT
>TRBD1|-|TRBV28|TRBJ1-6
CASSSGQGAGSPLHF
TGTGCCAGCAGTTCAGGACAGGGGGCAGGGTCACCCCTCCACTTT
>TRBD2|-|TRBV18|TRBJ2-5
CASSRVGGLAGPEETQYF
TGTGCCAGCTCACGTGTTGGTGGACTAGCGGGACCCGAAGAGACCCAGTACTTC
>-|-|TRBV18|TRBJ2-6
CASCSVVRAGANVLTF
TGTGCCAGTTGCAGCGTTGTTCGCGCTGGGGCCAACGTCCTGACTTTC